In this sample, the clone carrying this TCR beta chain turned up a few times. These data belong to a study of patients and donors after allogeneic stem cell transplantation. TCRdb re-called the RT-PCR reads through MiXCR, storing one row per CDR3 protein. The table lists thousands of distinct CDR3 sequences, about 19% of them singletons. Trimming cost V 1 base and J 3 bases; bases outside gene matches: 5. The CDR3 runs to 15 residues. Germline CDR1 and CDR2: SGHTA and FQGNSA. Sequenced input: blood, either unsorted or a sorted T cell fraction (not recorded which). The sequence came from a human donor who was either an allogeneic HSCT recipient or a stem cell or donor lymphocyte infusion donor (not recorded which). It is not recorded whose cells these are; they may come from a transplant donor. The chain couples TRBV7-2 to TRBJ2-7; TRBD1 matches 8 bases. CDR3 in DNA: TGTGCCAGCAGCTTAGGAGGACAGGGACGCTACGAGCAGTACTTC. Amino acid sequence: CASSLGGQGRYEQYF.